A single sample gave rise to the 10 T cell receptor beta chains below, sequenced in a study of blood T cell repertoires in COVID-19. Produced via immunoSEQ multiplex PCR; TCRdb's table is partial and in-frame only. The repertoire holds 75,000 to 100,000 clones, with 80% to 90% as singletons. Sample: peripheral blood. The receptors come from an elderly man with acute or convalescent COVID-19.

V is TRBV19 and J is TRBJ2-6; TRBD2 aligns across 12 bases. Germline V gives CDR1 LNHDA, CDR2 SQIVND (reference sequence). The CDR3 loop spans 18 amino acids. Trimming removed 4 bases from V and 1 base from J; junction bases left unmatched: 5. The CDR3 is CASSNWLAGGSGANVLTF. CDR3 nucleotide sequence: TGTGCCAGTAGTAATTGGCTAGCGGGAGGGTCTGGGGCCAACGTCCTGACTTTC. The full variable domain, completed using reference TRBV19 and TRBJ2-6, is DGGITQSPKYLFRKEGQNVTLSCEQNLNHDAMYWYRQDPGQGLRLIYYSQIVNDFQKGDIAEGYSVSREKKESFPLTVTSAQKNPTAFYLCASSNWLAGGSGANVLTFGAGSRLTVL.

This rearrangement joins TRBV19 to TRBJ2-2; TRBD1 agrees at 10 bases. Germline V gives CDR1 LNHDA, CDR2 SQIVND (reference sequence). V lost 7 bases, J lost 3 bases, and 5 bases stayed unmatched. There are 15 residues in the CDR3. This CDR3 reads CASTPGTGDTGELFF. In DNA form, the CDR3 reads TGTGCCAGTACCCCCGGGACAGGGGACACCGGGGAGCTGTTTTTT. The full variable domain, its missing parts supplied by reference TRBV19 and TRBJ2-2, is DGGITQSPKYLFRKEGQNVTLSCEQNLNHDAMYWYRQDPGQGLRLIYYSQIVNDFQKGDIAEGYSVSREKKESFPLTVTSAQKNPTAFYLCASTPGTGDTGELFFGEGSRLTVL.

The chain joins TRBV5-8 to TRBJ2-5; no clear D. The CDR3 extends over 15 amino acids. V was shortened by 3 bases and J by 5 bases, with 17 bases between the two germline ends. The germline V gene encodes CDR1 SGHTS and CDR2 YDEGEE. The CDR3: CASSSSLGNRETQYF. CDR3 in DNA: TGTGCCAGCAGCTCAAGCCTCGGTAATCGGGAGACCCAGTACTTC.

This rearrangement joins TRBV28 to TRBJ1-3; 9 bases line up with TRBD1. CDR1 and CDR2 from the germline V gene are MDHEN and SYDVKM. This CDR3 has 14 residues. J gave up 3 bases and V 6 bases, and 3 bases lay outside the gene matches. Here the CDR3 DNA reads TGTGCCAGCAGGGGACAGGGTCGTGGAAACACCATATATTTT. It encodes CASRGQGRGNTIYF. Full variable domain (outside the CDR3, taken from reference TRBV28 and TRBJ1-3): DVKVTQSSRYLVKRTGEKVFLECVQDMDHENMFWYRQDPGLGLRLIYFSYDVKMKEKGDIPEGYSVSREKKERFSLILESASTNQTSMYLCASRGQGRGNTIYFGEGSWLTVV.

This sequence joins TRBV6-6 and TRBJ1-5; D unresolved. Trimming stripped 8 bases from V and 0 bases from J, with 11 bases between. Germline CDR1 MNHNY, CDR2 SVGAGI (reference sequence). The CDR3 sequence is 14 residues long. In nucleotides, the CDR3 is TGTGCCAGCTTTGAGGGTAATAGCAATCAGCCCCAGCATTTT. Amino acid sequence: CASFEGNSNQPQHF.

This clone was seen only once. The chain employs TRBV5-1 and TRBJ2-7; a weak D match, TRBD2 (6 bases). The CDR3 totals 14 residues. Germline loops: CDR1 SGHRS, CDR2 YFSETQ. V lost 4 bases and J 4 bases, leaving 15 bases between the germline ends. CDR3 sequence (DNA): TGCGCCAGCAGCCCGGTGGTGGAGGGGTACGAGCAGTACTTC. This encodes CASSPVVEGYEQYF.

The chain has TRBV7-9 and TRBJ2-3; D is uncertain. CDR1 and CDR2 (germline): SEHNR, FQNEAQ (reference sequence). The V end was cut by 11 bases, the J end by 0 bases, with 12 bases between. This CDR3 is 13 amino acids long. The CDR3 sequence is CACGRTSTDTQYF. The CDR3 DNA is TGTGCCTGCGGAAGAACTAGCACAGATACGCAGTATTTT.

CDR3 nucleotide sequence: TGTGCCATCAGGTTGGACCGGGCGACAGGGGGAGGTGACTATGGCTACACCTTC. It encodes CAIRLDRATGGGDYGYTF. This chain connects TRBV10-3 to TRBJ1-2; 9 nucleotides match TRBD1. CDR1 is ENHRY, CDR2 SYGVKD, per germline. This CDR3 is built from 18 residues. After removal of 6 bases from V and 3 bases from J, the junction contained 17 bases not matched to a gene.

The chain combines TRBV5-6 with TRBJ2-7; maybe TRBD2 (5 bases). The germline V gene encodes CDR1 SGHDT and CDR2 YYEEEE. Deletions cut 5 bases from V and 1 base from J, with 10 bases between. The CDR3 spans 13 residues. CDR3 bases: TGTGCCAGCAGAATCGGGGTATCCTACGAGCAGTACTTC. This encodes CASRIGVSYEQYF.

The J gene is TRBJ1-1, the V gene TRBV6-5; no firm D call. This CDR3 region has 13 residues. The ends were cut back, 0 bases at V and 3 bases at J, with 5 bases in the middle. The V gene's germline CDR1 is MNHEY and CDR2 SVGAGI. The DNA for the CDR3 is TGTGCCAGCAGTTACTCGTTCTACACTGAAGCTTTCTTT. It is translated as CASSYSFYTEAFF.